The 6 T cell receptor beta chains given below trace back to one sample, sequenced in a study of long-term antiretroviral therapy in people with HIV (dated by TCRdb to 2021 to 2024). The immunoSEQ hsTCRB v3.0 assay was used at survey level resolution to sequence the TRB variable region. TCRdb mirrors the immuneACCESS table, restricted to in-frame sequences. Some clones are absent from its copies; in checked studies, under half trace to an unresolved V gene, and the reason for the others is unknown. The sample data list 33,000 or so clones, and 97% of these were observed just once. The leading ten clones occupy 1.9% of the sample. This specimen was unsorted PBMCs, taken 7.6 years after starting antiretroviral therapy. The source is a man aged 25-45 years with HIV.

The J gene is TRBJ2-7, the V gene TRBV5-4, with a possible D match to TRBD1 (7 bases). Germline loops: CDR1 SGHNT, CDR2 YYREEE (reference sequence). This CDR3 is 13 amino acids long. V lost 1 base to trimming and J lost 3 bases, with 8 bases between them. This chain's CDR3 is CASSLQGGYEQYF. Written as DNA, the CDR3 is TGTGCCAGCAGCTTGCAGGGGGGCTACGAGCAGTACTTC. The variable domain in full, completed from reference TRBV5-4 and TRBJ2-7, reads ETGVTQSPTHLIKTRGQQVTLRCSSQSGHNTVSWYQQALGQGPQFIFQYYREEENGRGNFPPRFSGLQFPNYSSELNVNALELDDSALYLCASSLQGGYEQYFGPGTRLTVT.

This rearrangement joins TRBV18 to TRBJ1-6; TRBD1 matches at 8 bases. The CDR3 runs 14 residues. CDR1 KGHSH and CDR2 LQKENI come from the germline V gene. J was trimmed by 10 bases and V by 4 bases; bases with no gene match: 6. CDR3 protein: CASSQQGVGSPLHF. The DNA of the CDR3 is TGTGCCAGCTCACAACAGGGGGTCGGGTCACCCCTCCACTTT.

This chain connects TRBV12-5 to TRBJ1-3; D perhaps matches TRBD1 (5 bases). V lost 6 bases and J lost 0, with 15 bases in between. CDR1 LGHNT and CDR2 FRNRAP come from the germline V gene. The CDR3 spans 16 residues. CDR3 nucleotides: TGTGCTAGTGGGGGACCAGGGACGGGCTCTGGAAACACCATATATTTT. This translates into CASGGPGTGSGNTIYF.

The rearrangement joins TRBV30 to TRBJ1-4; 8 bases align to TRBD1. This CDR3 comprises 14 residues. Germline V CDR1 and CDR2: GTSNPN, SVGIG (reference sequence). With V trimmed by 0 bases and J by 8 bases, 5 bases remained unmatched. The DNA for the CDR3 is TGTGCCTGGAGTGTTCGGCAGGGGGCCGAAAAACTGTTTTTT. It codes for CAWSVRQGAEKLFF.

The chain recombines TRBV6-6 with TRBJ2-7, with D possibly called TRBD1 or TRBD2 (6 bases each). This CDR3 spans 14 amino acids. CDR1 and CDR2 (germline): MNHNY, SVGAGI (reference sequence). V was trimmed by 4 bases and J by 1 base, leaving 11 bases between them. Written as DNA, the CDR3 is TGTGCCAGCAGTTTAACGGGGGCTTCCTACGAGCAGTACTTC. The encoded protein is CASSLTGASYEQYF.

The chain couples TRBV6-1 to TRBJ2-7; D is uncertain. Trimming took off 3 bases at V and 4 bases at J, with 16 bases between the two ends. Germline V gene lookup returns CDR1 MNHNS and CDR2 SASEGT. This CDR3 has 15 amino acids. The CDR3 DNA follows: TGTGCCAGCAGTGACGTCATCCGGCTCCAATACGAGCAGTACTTC. This gives the protein CASSDVIRLQYEQYF.